The 24 T cell receptor beta chains listed next were all sequenced from one sample in a study of OX40 agonist ivuxolimab in advanced cancers. Data came from immunoSEQ multiplex PCR; TCRdb stores just in-frame clones and leaves some out. The data contain more than 60,000 clones, more than 65% of them seen just once; the ten biggest clones take up roughly 4.2%. The sequencing here drew on CD4+ or CD8+ T cells sorted from blood, taken in a trial of the OX40 agonist ivuxolimab. These receptor sequences come from an adult with an advanced solid tumor such as melanoma, head and neck, liver or kidney cancer.

This clone has only a few counts. The V gene is TRBV20-1, the J gene TRBJ1-1; D remains ambiguous. There are 10 residues in the CDR3. From germline, CDR1 is DFQATT and CDR2 SNEGSKA (reference sequence). Trimming took off 4 bases at V and 0 bases at J, with 0 bases between the two ends. The CDR3 protein is CSAMNTEAFF. For the CDR3, the DNA is TGCAGTGCTATGAACACTGAAGCTTTCTTT.

The rearrangement uses TRBV28 and TRBJ2-6, with a tentative D call TRBD2 (5 bases). Germline-derived CDR1 and CDR2 are MDHEN and SYDVKM. The germline V and J ends were trimmed by 6 bases and 4 bases, with 16 bases remaining between them. The CDR3 totals 16 residues. As DNA, the CDR3 is TGTGCCAGCAGCCCGAGATCCGGGAAGGGGGCCAACGTCCTGACTTTC. Translating it yields CASSPRSGKGANVLTF.

This chain links TRBV6-6 with TRBJ1-1, with D unresolved. Trimming pared 6 bases from V and 6 bases from J, leaving 20 bases between. Germline V lookup: CDR1 MNHNY, CDR2 SVGAGI (reference sequence). The CDR3 runs 15 residues. CDR3 nucleotides: TGTGCCAGCAGCGCGTGGGCAGCCCGGCGGGCTGAAGCTTTCTTT. Its translation: CASSAWAARRAEAFF.

The rearrangement joins TRBV27 to TRBJ2-7, with 16 bases identical to TRBD2. CDR3 length: 17 residues. Germline V gene data show CDR1 as MNHEY and CDR2 as SMNVEV (reference sequence). V gave up 7 bases and J gave up 3 bases; unmatched junction bases: 9. CDR3 sequence reads: CASTSGTSGGAVYEQYF. CDR3 bases: TGTGCCAGCACCTCCGGGACTAGCGGGGGGGCGGTCTACGAGCAGTACTTC.

This clone was detected ten times or more. The CDR3 DNA reads as TGTGCCAGCAGTCCTTCGAGAAGCAATCAGCCCCAGCATTTT. It yields the protein CASSPSRSNQPQHF. The chain employs TRBV6-5 and TRBJ1-5; D gene unclear. Per germline, CDR1 MNHEY and CDR2 SVGAGI. V lost 5 bases and J 1 base, leaving 9 bases between the germline ends. The CDR3 has 14 residues.

The chain is built from TRBV15 and TRBJ1-3; D possibly corresponds to TRBD1 (6 bases). Deletions cut 1 base from V and 4 bases from J, with 14 bases between. Germline-derived CDR1 and CDR2 are LNHNV and YYDKDF (reference sequence). This CDR3 is 16 amino acids long. CDR3 amino acids: CATSRGDPGTGNTIYF. CDR3 nucleotide sequence: TGTGCCACCAGCAGAGGGGACCCAGGGACAGGAAACACCATATATTTT.

The CDR3 sequence is CASSDSLTGGPQHF. The CDR3 nucleotides are TGCGCCAGCAGTGATTCCCTAACGGGAGGGCCCCAGCATTTT. The V and J genes are TRBV10-2 and TRBJ1-5; unclear D gene. The CDR3 loop spans 14 amino acids. V shed 3 bases and J shed 9 bases, with 15 bases lying between them. Germline-derived CDR1 and CDR2 are WSHSY and SAAADI.

The V and J genes are TRBV6-5 and TRBJ2-7; D uncertain. Germline V gene sequence: CDR1 MNHEY, CDR2 SVGAGI. Trimming took 6 bases from V and 4 from J, leaving 13 bases between them. This CDR3 is built from 13 residues. This chain's CDR3 is CASRPVGSYEQYF. The CDR3 nucleotides read TGTGCCAGCAGGCCCGTCGGAAGTTACGAGCAGTACTTC.

Notes on this clone: An end of the junction does not agree with germline; a read error may underlie this. The chain carries TRBV7-7 and TRBJ2-2; 7 nucleotides agree with TRBD1. Germline V gene sequence: CDR1 SSHAT, CDR2 FNYEAQ (reference sequence). The CDR3 is 19 amino acids. The CDR3 is CASSPNQVWAGGRTGELFF. The CDR3 bases are TGTGCTAGCAGCCCGAACCAGGTGTGGGCAGGGGGACGAACCGGGGAGCTGTTTTTT.

V is TRBV4-3 and J is TRBJ1-2, with 7 bases aligning to TRBD1. The germline V gene has CDR1 LGHNA and CDR2 YSLEER. The CDR3 is 15 amino acids. V lost 0 bases and J lost 4; bases outside the gene matches: 5. The CDR3 sequence: CASSQDARGSYGYTF. In DNA, the CDR3 is TGCGCCAGCAGCCAAGACGCCAGGGGGTCCTATGGCTACACCTTC.

The chain has TRBV11-3 and TRBJ1-5, with D unclear. Deletions cut 1 base from V and 0 bases from J, with 7 bases between. Germline CDR1 and CDR2: SGHNT and YENEEA. The CDR3 consists of 15 residues. CDR3 sequence reads: CASSLGPNSNQPQHF. The CDR3 DNA reads as TGTGCCAGCAGCTTAGGTCCGAATAGCAATCAGCCCCAGCATTTT.

The V gene is TRBV5-6, the J gene TRBJ1-1, with 7 nucleotides matching TRBD1. V lost 4 bases, J lost 4 bases, and 7 bases stayed unmatched. CDR3 length equals 14 residues. From germline, CDR1 is SGHDT and CDR2 YYEEEE. The CDR3 loop reads CASSVDRVGTEAFF. The DNA of the CDR3 is TGTGCCAGCAGCGTAGACAGGGTGGGCACTGAAGCTTTCTTT.

The chain recombines TRBV5-4 with TRBJ1-1; 11 bases align to TRBD1. V trimming: 5 bases; J trimming: 3 bases; junction bases outside the gene matches: 6. The CDR3 has 15 amino acids. Looked up from germline, CDR1 is SGHNT and CDR2 is YYREEE (reference sequence). The CDR3 DNA follows: TGTGCCAGCAGGGGCGGACAGGGGGCCTACACTGAAGCTTTCTTT. This gives the protein CASRGGQGAYTEAFF. Full variable domain (outside the CDR3, taken from reference TRBV5-4 and TRBJ1-1): ETGVTQSPTHLIKTRGQQVTLRCSSQSGHNTVSWYQQALGQGPQFIFQYYREEENGRGNFPPRFSGLQFPNYSSELNVNALELDDSALYLCASRGGQGAYTEAFFGQGTRLTVV.

The chain employs TRBV19 and TRBJ2-3; 11 bases match TRBD2. CDR1 LNHDA and CDR2 SQIVND come from the germline V gene (reference sequence). The CDR3 is 17 amino acids. The J segment lost 1 base and the V segment lost 1 base, leaving 4 bases of the junction unmatched. This CDR3 reads CASSIAPLAGGTDTQYF. DNA of the CDR3: TGTGCCAGTAGTATAGCCCCACTAGCGGGGGGCACAGATACGCAGTATTTT. The full variable domain, its missing parts supplied by reference TRBV19 and TRBJ2-3, is DGGITQSPKYLFRKEGQNVTLSCEQNLNHDAMYWYRQDPGQGLRLIYYSQIVNDFQKGDIAEGYSVSREKKESFPLTVTSAQKNPTAFYLCASSIAPLAGGTDTQYFGPGTRLTVL.

This sequence joins TRBV18 and TRBJ2-5; D is unclear. From germline, CDR1 is KGHSH and CDR2 LQKENI. The CDR3 contains 15 residues. V dropped 1 base and J dropped 2 bases, with 11 bases sitting between them. The CDR3 DNA sequence: TGTGCCAGCTCACCACTTAGGACGGAACAAGAGACCCAGTACTTC. The encoded protein is CASSPLRTEQETQYF.

This chain joins TRBV14 and TRBJ2-3; 7 positions match TRBD1. The germline gives CDR1 SGHDN, CDR2 FVKESK. V shed 1 base and J 6 bases; nucleotides not matched to a gene: 22. The CDR3 is 20 residues long. CDR3 region: CASSQGALQGLPQRRDTQYF. CDR3 bases: TGTGCCAGCAGCCAAGGGGCACTACAGGGGCTCCCCCAGAGGAGGGATACGCAGTATTTT. Full variable domain (missing parts from reference TRBV14 and TRBJ2-3): EAGVTQFPSHSVIEKGQTVTLRCDPISGHDNLYWYRRVMGKEIKFLLHFVKESKQDESGMPNNRFLAERTGGTYSTLKVQPAELEDSGVYFCASSQGALQGLPQRRDTQYFGPGTRLTVL.

This clone is a singleton in its sample. CDR3 sequence: CASSVGQGFNTEAFF. CDR3 sequence (DNA): TGTGCCAGCAGCGTAGGCCAGGGATTTAACACTGAAGCTTTCTTT. The rearrangement uses TRBV9 and TRBJ1-1, with D perhaps matching TRBD1 (5 bases). Germline-derived CDR1 and CDR2 are SGDLS and YYNGEE. V was trimmed by 0 bases and J by 2 bases, leaving 11 bases between them. The CDR3 length is 15 residues.

This clone was detected only once. The gene calls are TRBV18 and TRBJ1-4; no reliable D call. The CDR3 is 15 residues long. Germline-derived CDR1 and CDR2 are KGHSH and LQKENI. The ends were cut back, 2 bases at V and 5 bases at J, with 12 bases in the middle. DNA of the CDR3: TGTGCCAGCTCACCAGAGCAGGTCTGGAATGAAAAACTGTTTTTT. It translates to CASSPEQVWNEKLFF.

V usage is TRBV19 and J usage is TRBJ1-2; D unclear. Between the trimmed V and J ends, which lost 3 bases and 4 bases, there was a span of 12 bases. Germline V gene sequence: CDR1 LNHDA, CDR2 SQIVND (reference sequence). This CDR3 is 14 amino acids long. The CDR3 coding sequence is TGTGCCAGTAGTATGGGCGGGATACTCTATGGCTACACCTTC. Translating it yields CASSMGGILYGYTF.

The chain couples TRBV6-1 to TRBJ1-2; D unclear. Trimming took off 4 bases at V and 6 bases at J, with 12 bases between the two ends. The CDR3 runs to 13 residues. Germline CDR1 and CDR2: MNHNS and SASEGT. The CDR3 coding sequence is TGTGCCAGCAGTGGAGAAGGACTGAATGGCTACACCTTC. As protein: CASSGEGLNGYTF.

The rearrangement joins TRBV15 to TRBJ1-1; TRBD1 is a possible D gene (5 bases). Per germline, CDR1 LNHNV and CDR2 YYDKDF (reference sequence). Between the trimmed V and J ends, which lost 6 bases and 5 bases, there was a span of 19 bases. This CDR3 is built from 15 residues. For the CDR3, the DNA is TGTGCCACCAGACAGAACCTAGATCGGGGGACTGAAGCTTTCTTT. Amino acids: CATRQNLDRGTEAFF.

The rearrangement joins TRBV6-5 to TRBJ1-1, with D uncertain. CDR1 and CDR2 from the germline V gene are MNHEY and SVGAGI. The length of the CDR3 is 11 residues. Trimming pared 10 bases from V and 7 bases from J, leaving 13 bases between. CDR3 in amino acids: CATSRGDEAFF. The DNA for the CDR3 is TGTGCCACCTCTCGGGGAGATGAAGCTTTCTTT.

This clone was observed a handful of times. V gene TRBV7-3 combines with J gene TRBJ2-1, with D maybe TRBD1 (6 bases). The germline gives CDR1 SGHTA, CDR2 FQGTGA. The CDR3 consists of 15 residues. Trimming took 2 bases from V and 7 from J, leaving 15 bases between them. CDR3 in DNA: TGTGCCAGCAGCTTATCGCCAGGGGCAGGGAATGAGCAGTTCTTC. Its protein product is CASSLSPGAGNEQFF.

The V and J genes are TRBV28 and TRBJ2-1; D not resolved. V shed 5 bases and J shed 10 bases, with 6 bases lying between them. The germline gives CDR1 MDHEN, CDR2 SYDVKM. The CDR3 covers 10 residues. DNA for the CDR3: TGTGCCAGCAGTACAAGGGAGCAGTTCTTC. Translating gives CASSTREQFF.